The source of this T cell receptor beta chain is a study of blood T cell repertoires in COVID-19. The assay was immunoSEQ multiplex PCR, and TCRdb's table has in-frame clones only and misses some. The table records some 100,000 clones, approximately 86% of them present only once. Trimming cost V 4 bases and J 6 bases; bases outside gene matches: 10. Germline-derived CDR1 and CDR2 are SEHNR and FQNEAQ (reference sequence). The CDR3 spans 15 residues. The receptor was isolated from a man aged 50 to 59 with COVID-19, enrolled during active disease. Sequences were obtained from peripheral blood. The chain couples TRBV7-9 to TRBJ2-7, with 9 bases lining up with TRBD2. CDR3 sequence: CASSSRAGLATEQYF. The DNA for the CDR3 is TGTGCCAGCAGCTCTCGGGCGGGACTAGCTACCGAGCAGTACTTC.